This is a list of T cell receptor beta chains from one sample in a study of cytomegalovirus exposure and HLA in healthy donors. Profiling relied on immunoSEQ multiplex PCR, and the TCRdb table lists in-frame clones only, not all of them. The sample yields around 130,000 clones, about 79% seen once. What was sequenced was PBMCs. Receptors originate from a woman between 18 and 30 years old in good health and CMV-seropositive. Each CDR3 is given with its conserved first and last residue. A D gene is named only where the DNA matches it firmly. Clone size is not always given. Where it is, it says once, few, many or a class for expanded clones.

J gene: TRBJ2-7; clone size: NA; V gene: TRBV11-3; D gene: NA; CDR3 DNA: TGTGCCAGCAGCTTAGTTGGAGGAAAATCCTACGAGCAGTACTTC; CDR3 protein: CASSLVGGKSYEQYF
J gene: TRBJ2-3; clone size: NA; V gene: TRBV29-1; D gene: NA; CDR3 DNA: TGCAGCGTCACCCATGGGGCTAGCACAGATACGCAGTATTTT; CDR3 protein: CSVTHGASTDTQYF
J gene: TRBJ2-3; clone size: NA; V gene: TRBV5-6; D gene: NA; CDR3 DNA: TGTGCCAGCAGCTCAACAAGTAGCACAGATACGCAGTATTTT; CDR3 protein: CASSSTSSTDTQYF
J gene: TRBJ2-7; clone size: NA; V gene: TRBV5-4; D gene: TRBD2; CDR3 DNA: TGTGCCAGCAGCTTGGCCTCTAGCGGGGGCTACGAGCAGTACTTC; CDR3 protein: CASSLASSGGYEQYF
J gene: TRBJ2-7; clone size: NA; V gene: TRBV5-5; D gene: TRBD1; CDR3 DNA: TGTGCCAGCAGAGGACAGGGAGTCTACGAGCAGTACTTC; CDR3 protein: CASRGQGVYEQYF
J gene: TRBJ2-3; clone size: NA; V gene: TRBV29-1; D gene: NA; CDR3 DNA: TGCAGCGTTGATTCAGGGAACACAGATACGCAGTATTTT; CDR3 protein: CSVDSGNTDTQYF
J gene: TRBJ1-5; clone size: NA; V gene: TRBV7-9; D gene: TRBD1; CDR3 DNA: TGTTCCAGCAGCTTAGGCATGGGGGACAGGGGCTTCAATCAGCCCCAGCATTTT; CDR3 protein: CSSSLGMGDRGFNQPQHF
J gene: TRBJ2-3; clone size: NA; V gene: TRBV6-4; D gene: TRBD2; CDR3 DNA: TGTGCCAGCAGTGTTGGGGGGGGAGATACGCAGTATTTT; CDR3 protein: CASSVGGGDTQYF
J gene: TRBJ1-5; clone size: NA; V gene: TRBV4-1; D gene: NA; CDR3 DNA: TGCGCCAGCTCAGGCTTCGGAATCAACAATCAGCCCCAGCATTTT; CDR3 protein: CASSGFGINNQPQHF
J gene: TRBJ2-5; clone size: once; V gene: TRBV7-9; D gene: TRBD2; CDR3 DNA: TGTGCCAGCAGCTTAGGTACTAGCGGGGACCTAGAGACCCAGTACTTC; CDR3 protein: CASSLGTSGDLETQYF
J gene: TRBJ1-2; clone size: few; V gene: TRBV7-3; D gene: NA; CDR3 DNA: TGTGCCAGCAGCCAACCGGACATGGGGGGCTACACCTTC; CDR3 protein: CASSQPDMGGYTF
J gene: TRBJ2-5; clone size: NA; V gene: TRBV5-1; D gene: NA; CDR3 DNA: TGCGCCAGCAGCTTGGGAGGGTCCCAAGAGACCCAGTACTTC; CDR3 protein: CASSLGGSQETQYF
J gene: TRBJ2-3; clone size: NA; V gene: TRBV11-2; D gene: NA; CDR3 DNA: TGTGCCAGCAGCTTAGTCATAAGCGGCACAGATACGCAGTATTTT; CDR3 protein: CASSLVISGTDTQYF
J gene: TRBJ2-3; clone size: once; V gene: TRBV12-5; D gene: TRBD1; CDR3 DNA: TGTGCTAGTGGTTTGGCCAGGGGGCCTGATACGCAGTATTTT; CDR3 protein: CASGLARGPDTQYF
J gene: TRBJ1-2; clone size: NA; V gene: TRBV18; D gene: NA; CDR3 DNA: TGTGCCAGCTCACTAAACGACAGAAATGGCTACACCTTC; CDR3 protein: CASSLNDRNGYTF